These T cell receptor beta chains were read from a single sample in a study of blood T cell repertoires in COVID-19. Produced via immunoSEQ multiplex PCR; TCRdb's table is partial and in-frame only. The sample yields some 83,000 clones, 80% to 85% seen once. The material sequenced was peripheral blood. The receptor set was obtained from a man between 50 and 59 years old with acute or convalescent COVID-19. Both conserved end residues are part of each CDR3. A D gene is named only where the DNA matches it firmly.

TRBD2	13	TRBV30	TRBJ2-7	TGTGCCTGGGTATCGGGGGGGTTGGGGGAGCAGTACTTC	CAWVSGGLGEQYF
.	15	TRBV19	TRBJ1-1	TGTGCCAGTAACAGAGGCGCCGGGATGAACACTGAAGCTTTCTTT	CASNRGAGMNTEAFF
.	14	TRBV11-2	TRBJ1-1	TGTGCCAGCAGCTTTCAACAGGGAAACACTGAAGCTTTCTTT	CASSFQQGNTEAFF
.	17	TRBV7-8	TRBJ2-2	TGTGCCAGCAGCTTCCAATTGGGGGGACTGAACACCGGGGAGCTGTTTTTT	CASSFQLGGLNTGELFF
.	12	TRBV2	TRBJ1-2	TGTGCCAGCAGTGAAGGGCCTTATGGCTACACCTTC	CASSEGPYGYTF
.	16	TRBV6-6	TRBJ1-1	TGTGCCAGCAGTTACTCTGCGGGGGGTTTGAACACTGAAGCTTTCTTT	CASSYSAGGLNTEAFF
.	15	TRBV4-2	TRBJ2-1	TGTGCCAGCCGAGGCGGTCGGGGCTCCTACAATGAGCAGTTCTTC	CASRGGRGSYNEQFF
.	15	TRBV2	TRBJ2-1	TGTGCCAGCAAAGTGGGGCGGCCTTCCTACAATGAGCAGTTCTTC	CASKVGRPSYNEQFF
.	13	TRBV7-2	TRBJ2-3	TGTGCCAGCAGCTTTAGCGGCGTCGATACGCAGTATTTT	CASSFSGVDTQYF
TRBD2	16	TRBV19	TRBJ2-3	TGTGCCAGTAGTCCTAGCGGGGGACCCACATTAGATACGCAGTATTTT	CASSPSGGPTLDTQYF
TRBD2	15	TRBV6-6	TRBJ2-7	TGTGCCAGCAGTTACGCGGGGGGGAGCTCCTACGAGCAGTACTTC	CASSYAGGSSYEQYF
TRBD2	15	TRBV28	TRBJ2-1	TGTGCCAGCAGTCCGGGACTAGAGGACCACAATGAGCAGTTCTTC	CASSPGLEDHNEQFF
.	13	TRBV9	TRBJ1-2	TGTGCCAGCAGTCGGGGAGCTAACTATGGCTACACCTTC	CASSRGANYGYTF
.	14	TRBV6-1	TRBJ2-3	TGTGCCAGCAGTGACGGACATCGGGGGGATACGCAGTATTTT	CASSDGHRGDTQYF
TRBD1	14	TRBV27	TRBJ2-7	TGTGCCAGCAGTTTACAGACAGGGTCCTACGAGCAGTACTTC	CASSLQTGSYEQYF